This TCR beta chain was documented in a study of technical replicates of blood from a few donors. The data were produced by immunoSEQ multiplex PCR, yet TCRdb's version contains in-frame clones alone and is incomplete. Of about 74,000 clones listed, around 93% are singletons. This CDR3 spans 17 amino acids. Germline CDR1 reads SGHTA; CDR2 reads FQGNSA. V lost 7 bases, J lost 3 bases, and 12 bases stayed unmatched. The TCR was taken from a human donor in good health. The V and J genes are TRBV7-2 and TRBJ2-1; TRBD2 agrees at 10 bases. The specimen sequenced was T cells isolated from PBMCs. The CDR3 loop is CASIVTPTSGNYNEQFF. The CDR3 DNA sequence: TGTGCCAGCATCGTAACCCCCACTAGCGGGAACTACAATGAGCAGTTCTTC. The whole variable domain, remainder taken from reference TRBV7-2 and TRBJ2-1, is GAGVSQSPSNKVTEKGKDVELRCDPISGHTALYWYRQSLGQGLEFLIYFQGNSAPDKSGLPSDRFSAERTGGSVSTLTIQRTQQEDSAVYLCASIVTPTSGNYNEQFFGPGTRLTVL.